This T cell receptor (beta chain) was sequenced for a study of OX40 agonist ivuxolimab in advanced cancers. With respect to the entire study: Ivuxolimab, which targeted the costimulatory receptor OX40 (CD134), was an agonistic, fully human IgG2 monoclonal antibody. Peripheral TCRbeta sequencing was intended to test whether TCR sequence diversity was altered and clonal T-cell expansion was caused by ivuxolimab. Partial responses occurred in three dose-escalation patients, of whom one had hepatocellular carcinoma and two had cutaneous melanoma. Patients were allowed to have had prior anti-PD-1, anti-PD-L1 or anti-CTLA-4 therapy, and 40% of the dose-escalation patients had previously received checkpoint inhibitors. A male proportion of 75% to 85% and a mean age of about 60 years, ranging from roughly 23 to 85, were recorded for the dose-escalation cohort. Of the 50 to 55 dose-escalation patients, hepatocellular carcinoma was present in around 20, melanoma in approximately 15, renal cell carcinoma in 9 and head and neck cancer in 9. Intravenous ivuxolimab was administered to patients every 2 weeks at six dose levels: 0.01, 0.1, 0.3, 1.5, 3 and 10 mg/kg. The paper describes the monotherapy dose-escalation part (N of about 52 patients) of the phase I trial of ivuxolimab.

Based on the germline V gene, the CDR1 and CDR2 sequences are MNHEY and SVGAGI. From the cysteine up to the phenylalanine, the CDR3 has a length of 14 residues. The sequence is cut down to CDR3 DNA, 42 bases in frame from base 1. The junction carries 6 bases between V and J, which are trimmed by 2 bases and 0 bases respectively. To sequence the TCRbeta CDR3 region, genomic DNA was isolated from the sorted cells. The immunoSEQ Assay was used to sequence the TCRbeta CDR3 regions. The clones in this table, taken by TCRdb from immuneACCESS, are in-frame only. Not every clone is retained; where verified, under half of the shortfall comes from an unresolved V gene, and the cause of the rest is unknown. In this sample the table shows about 22,000 clones, more than 80% of which occur a single time. Roughly a quarter of the sample is taken by the ten largest. General conclusions and limits of the study: After ivuxolimab, expanded clones were on average more numerous among CD8+ T cells than among CD4+ T cells. In partial responders in the 0.1-3.0 mg/kg groups, normalized peripheral clonal expansion was found to be among the lowest, especially among CD8+ T cells. The antigen specificity of the peripheral T cells that underwent clonal expansion was not determined. Low levels of normalized T-cell clonal expansion were also seen in some nonresponding patients. At doses from 0.1 to 3.0 mg/kg, clonal expansion was seen in both CD4+ and CD8+ blood T cells between baseline and week 6.

Patients with a history of autoimmune disease or receiving systemic immunosuppression were excluded from the trial. Peripheral blood for TCR sequencing was drawn from every dose cohort at baseline, at cycle 4 day 1 and at cycle 7 day 1. The samples were drawn from a first-in-human, open-label, multicenter phase I dose-escalation trial of ivuxolimab. Adults with locally advanced or metastatic head and neck squamous cell, hepatocellular, melanoma or renal cell carcinoma were enrolled in the trial. Before TCR sequencing, CD4+ T cells and CD8+ T cells were sorted from peripheral blood as separate populations. About this clone: Its antigen remains undetermined. Base quality data are lacking; no much larger clone is found one base away.

This chain joins TRBV6-5 to TRBJ2-3; there is no confident call for the D gene. Here the sequenced sample was CD4+ or CD8+ T cells sorted from blood, taken in a trial of the OX40 agonist ivuxolimab. The TCR originated in an adult with an advanced solid tumor such as melanoma, head and neck, liver or kidney cancer. Here is the DNA: TGTGCCAGCAGTTACGCGCTAAGCACAGATACGCAGTATTTT. This gives the protein CASSYALSTDTQYF.